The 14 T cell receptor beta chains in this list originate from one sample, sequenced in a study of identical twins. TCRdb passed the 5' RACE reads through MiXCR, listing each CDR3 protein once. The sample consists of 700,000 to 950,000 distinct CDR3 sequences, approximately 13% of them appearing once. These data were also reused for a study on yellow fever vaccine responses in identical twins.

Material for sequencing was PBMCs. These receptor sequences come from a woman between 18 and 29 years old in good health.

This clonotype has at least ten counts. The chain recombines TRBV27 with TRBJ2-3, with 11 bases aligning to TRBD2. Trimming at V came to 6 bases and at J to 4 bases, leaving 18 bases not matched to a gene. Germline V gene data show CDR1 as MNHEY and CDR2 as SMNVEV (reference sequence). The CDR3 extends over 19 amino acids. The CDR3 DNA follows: TGTGCCAGCAGCCAACGATTGTGGGATAGCGGGAGGGTCCCAGATACGCAGTATTTT. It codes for CASSQRLWDSGRVPDTQYF.

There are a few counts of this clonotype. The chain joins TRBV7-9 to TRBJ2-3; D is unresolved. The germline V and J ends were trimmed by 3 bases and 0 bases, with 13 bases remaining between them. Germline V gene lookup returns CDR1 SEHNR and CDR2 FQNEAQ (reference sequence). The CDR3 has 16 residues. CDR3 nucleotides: TGTGCCAGCAGCTTCGACAAAACACCGAGCACAGATACGCAGTATTTT. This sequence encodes CASSFDKTPSTDTQYF.

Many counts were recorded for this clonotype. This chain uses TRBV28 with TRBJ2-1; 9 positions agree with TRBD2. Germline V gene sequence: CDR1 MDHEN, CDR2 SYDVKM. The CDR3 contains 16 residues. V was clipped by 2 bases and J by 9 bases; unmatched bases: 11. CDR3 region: CASSLSGAGGFVEQFF. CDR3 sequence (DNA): TGTGCCAGCAGTTTAAGCGGAGCGGGAGGCTTTGTTGAGCAGTTCTTC.

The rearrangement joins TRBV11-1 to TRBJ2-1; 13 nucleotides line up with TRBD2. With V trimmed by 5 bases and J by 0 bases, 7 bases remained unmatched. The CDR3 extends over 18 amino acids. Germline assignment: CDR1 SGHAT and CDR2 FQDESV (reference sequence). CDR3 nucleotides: TGTGCCAGCAGCACGGGACTAGCGGGACATAGCTCCTACAATGAGCAGTTCTTC. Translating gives CASSTGLAGHSSYNEQFF.

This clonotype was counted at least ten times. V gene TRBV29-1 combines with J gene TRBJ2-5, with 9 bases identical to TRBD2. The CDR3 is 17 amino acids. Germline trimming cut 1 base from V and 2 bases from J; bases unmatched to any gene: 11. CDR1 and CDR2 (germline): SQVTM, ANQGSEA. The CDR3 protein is CSVEGTSGRTPQETQYF. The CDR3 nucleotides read TGCAGCGTTGAAGGAACTAGCGGGCGCACACCTCAAGAGACCCAGTACTTC.

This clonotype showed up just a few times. In DNA form, the CDR3 reads TGTGCCAGCACCCCAGGGGGACAGGGGATTCAGTACTTC. Protein: CASTPGGQGIQYF. V and J are TRBV6-2 or TRBV6-3 and TRBJ2-4, with 10 bases matching TRBD1. Germline loops: CDR1 MNHEY, CDR2 SVGEGT. The CDR3 runs 13 residues. V shed 7 bases and J 10 bases; nucleotides not matched to a gene: 7.

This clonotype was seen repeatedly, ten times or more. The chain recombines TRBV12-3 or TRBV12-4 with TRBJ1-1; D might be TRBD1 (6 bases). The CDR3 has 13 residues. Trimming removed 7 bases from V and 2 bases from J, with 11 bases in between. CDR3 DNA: TGTGCCAGCACCGGGACAAGTAACACTGAAGCTTTCTTT. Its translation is CASTGTSNTEAFF.

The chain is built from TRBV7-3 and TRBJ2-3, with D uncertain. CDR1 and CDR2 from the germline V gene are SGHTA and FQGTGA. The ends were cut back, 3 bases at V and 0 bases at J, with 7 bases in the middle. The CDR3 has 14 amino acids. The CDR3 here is CASSFMGSTDTQYF. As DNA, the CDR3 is TGTGCCAGCAGCTTTATGGGGAGCACAGATACGCAGTATTTT.

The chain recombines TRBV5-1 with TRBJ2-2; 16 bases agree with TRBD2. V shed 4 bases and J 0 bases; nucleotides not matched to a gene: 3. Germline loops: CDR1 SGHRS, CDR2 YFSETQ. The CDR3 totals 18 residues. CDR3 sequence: CASSTGLAGGPNTGELFF. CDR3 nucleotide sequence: TGCGCCAGCAGCACGGGACTAGCGGGAGGGCCGAACACCGGGGAGCTGTTTTTT.

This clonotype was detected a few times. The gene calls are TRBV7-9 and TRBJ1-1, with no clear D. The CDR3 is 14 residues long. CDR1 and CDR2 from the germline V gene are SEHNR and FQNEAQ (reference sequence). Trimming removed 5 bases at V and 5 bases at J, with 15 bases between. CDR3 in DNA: TGTGCCAGCAGCCTAGACCTGAGGATTACTGAAGCTTTCTTT. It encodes CASSLDLRITEAFF.

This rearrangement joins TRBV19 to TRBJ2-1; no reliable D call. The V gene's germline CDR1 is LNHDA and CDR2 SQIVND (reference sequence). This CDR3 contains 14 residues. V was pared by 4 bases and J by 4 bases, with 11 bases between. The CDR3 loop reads CASSTHGRYNEQFF. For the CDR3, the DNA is TGTGCCAGTAGTACGCACGGTAGATACAATGAGCAGTTCTTC.

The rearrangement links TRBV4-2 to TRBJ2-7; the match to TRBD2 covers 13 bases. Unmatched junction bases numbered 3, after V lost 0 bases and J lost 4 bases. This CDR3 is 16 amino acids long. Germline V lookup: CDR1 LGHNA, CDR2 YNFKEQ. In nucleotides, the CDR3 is TGTGCCAGCAGCCAAGAGGGACTAGCGGGGTTATACGAGCAGTACTTC. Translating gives CASSQEGLAGLYEQYF.

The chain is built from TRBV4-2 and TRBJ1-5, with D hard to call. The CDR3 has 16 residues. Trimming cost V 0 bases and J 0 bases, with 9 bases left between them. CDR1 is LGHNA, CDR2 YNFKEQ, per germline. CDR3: CASSQDYQISNQPQHF. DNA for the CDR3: TGTGCCAGCAGCCAAGATTATCAGATTAGCAATCAGCCCCAGCATTTT.

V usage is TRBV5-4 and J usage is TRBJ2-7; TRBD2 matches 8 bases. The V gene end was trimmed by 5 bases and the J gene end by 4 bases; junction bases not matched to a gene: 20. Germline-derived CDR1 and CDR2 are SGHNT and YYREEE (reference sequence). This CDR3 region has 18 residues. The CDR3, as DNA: TGTGCCAGCAGGGCCGGGGGGGGCCATTCGGGGACGACTTACGAGCAGTACGTC. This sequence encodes CASRAGGGHSGTTYEQYV.